This TCR beta chain is drawn from a study of cytomegalovirus exposure and HLA in healthy donors. The CDR3 loop spans 12 amino acids. The ends were cut back, 6 bases at V and 5 bases at J, with 8 bases in the middle. The germline gives CDR1 LNHDA, CDR2 SQIVND (reference sequence). The study ran its PCR with 60 Vbeta and 13 Jbeta primers. As originally analysed: Approximately 11 million of 70 million to 80 million unique TCR beta chains were shared, per a later count. Data came from immunoSEQ multiplex PCR; TCRdb stores just in-frame clones and leaves some out. V and J calls and clone size are those listed in that table; D and trimming were worked out from the DNA. The clone table shows some 60,000 clones, with the ten largest holding less than 6%.

The chain joins TRBV19 to TRBJ1-5; D might be TRBD1 (6 bases). The sequenced sample consisted of PBMCs. The TCR originated in a man aged 30-40 years in good health and CMV-seropositive. The DNA of the CDR3 is TGTGCCAGTAGGGCAGGGGATCAGCCCCAGCATTTT. Translating gives CASRAGDQPQHF.